Below are 8 T cell receptor beta chains sequenced from a single sample in a study of cytomegalovirus exposure and HLA in healthy donors. The PCR contained 60 Vbeta and 13 Jbeta primers. Assay used: immunoSEQ multiplex PCR; TCRdb lists only in-frame clones, some missing. The table has 150,000 to 200,000 clones, approximately 85% seen once; the top ten hold 4.5% to 5.5%. Material: PBMCs. The source is a girl aged 5-17 years in good health and CMV-seropositive.

The rearrangement uses TRBV6-1 and TRBJ1-5, with TRBD1 matching over 10 bases. With 2 bases clipped from V and 5 bases from J, the junction kept 9 bases outside the gene matches. The germline V gene encodes CDR1 MNHNS and CDR2 SASEGT. This CDR3 comprises 17 residues. CDR3 sequence: CASSEFLGQGGYQPQHF. In nucleotides, the CDR3 is TGTGCCAGCAGTGAATTTCTAGGACAGGGGGGATATCAGCCCCAGCATTTT.

The chain combines TRBV7-9 with TRBJ2-5; possible D gene TRBD2, 5 bases. The V gene's germline CDR1 is SEHNR and CDR2 FQNEAQ (reference sequence). CDR3 size: 15 residues. V gave up 0 bases and J gave up 5 bases, with 13 bases separating them. The CDR3 here is CASSLATGYTETQYF. DNA of the CDR3: TGTGCCAGCAGCTTAGCGACGGGATATACGGAGACCCAGTACTTC.

The rearrangement uses TRBV11-2 and TRBJ1-1, with a tentative D call TRBD1 (6 bases). In germline, CDR1 is SGHAT, CDR2 FQNNGV. The CDR3 length is 14 residues. Between the trimmed V and J ends, which lost 4 bases and 4 bases, there was a span of 13 bases. The CDR3 here is CASSSPRGSTEAFF. CDR3 DNA: TGTGCCAGCAGCTCACCCAGGGGTAGCACTGAAGCTTTCTTT.

The rearrangement links TRBV5-1 to TRBJ2-3, with TRBD2 identical over 8 bases. This CDR3 is 15 amino acids long. CDR1 and CDR2 (germline): SGHRS, YFSETQ. With 2 bases clipped from V and 5 bases from J, the junction kept 7 bases outside the gene matches. This CDR3 is CASSLNGGAIDTQYF. For the CDR3, the DNA is TGCGCCAGCAGCTTAAACGGGGGGGCGATAGATACGCAGTATTTT. The full variable domain, its missing parts supplied by reference TRBV5-1 and TRBJ2-3, is KAGVTQTPRYLIKTRGQQVTLSCSPISGHRSVSWYQQTPGQGLQFLFEYFSETQRNKGNFPGRFSGRQFSNSRSEMNVSTLELGDSALYLCASSLNGGAIDTQYFGPGTRLTVL.

CDR3: CASSLGRKETQYF. Here the CDR3 DNA reads TGTGCCAGCAGCTTGGGTAGAAAAGAGACCCAGTACTTC. The V gene is TRBV5-6, the J gene TRBJ2-5; no reliable D call. Germline loops: CDR1 SGHDT, CDR2 YYEEEE. The length of the CDR3 is 13 residues. V lost 0 bases and J lost 3, with 6 bases in between.

The genes are TRBV7-2 and TRBJ1-1; D remains unclear. The germline V gene has CDR1 SGHTA and CDR2 FQGNSA. The CDR3 is 11 amino acids. Trimming cost V 5 bases and J 4 bases, with 5 bases left between them. The CDR3 reads CASSVLTEAFF. DNA for the CDR3: TGTGCCAGCAGCGTTCTCACTGAAGCTTTCTTT.

The table lists this clone with a count of one. The rearrangement links TRBV11-2 to TRBJ2-1; 8 bases fit TRBD2. CDR1 is SGHAT and CDR2 is FQNNGV in the germline V gene. V shed 0 bases, J shed 8 bases, and the junction held 12 bases outside the gene matches. This CDR3 has 17 amino acids. The CDR3 region has the DNA TGTGCCAGCAGCTTAGAGTTCCTAGCGGGCGTCGGCGATGAGCAGTTCTTC. Its protein product is CASSLEFLAGVGDEQFF.

The gene calls are TRBV29-1 and TRBJ2-7, with D possibly TRBD1 on 6 matching bases. The V end lost 7 bases, the J end lost 0 bases, and 13 bases lay between the germline ends. CDR1 SQVTM and CDR2 ANQGSEA come from the germline V gene. This CDR3 is built from 13 residues. The CDR3 here is CSATQGSSYEQYF. CDR3 nucleotide sequence: TGCAGCGCGACGCAGGGGAGCTCCTACGAGCAGTACTTC.